This T cell receptor (beta chain) was identified during a study of blood T cells in healthy people across ages. The second PCR ran about 6 to 12 cycles with a sample-barcoded 5' primer and J-beta primers. TCRdb processed the 5' RACE reads anew with MiXCR; each CDR3 protein has one entry. The sample lists about 1.8 million distinct CDR3 sequences; 49% were seen once. The CDR3 spans 14 residues. Germline V lookup: CDR1 SQVTM, CDR2 ANQGSEA. Deletions cut 4 bases from V and 6 bases from J, with 17 bases between. This receptor was obtained from a woman aged 40 to 50 in good health. The chain employs TRBV29-1 and TRBJ2-3; the D gene is possibly TRBD1 (5 bases). Sequenced input: blood. The CDR3 nucleotides read TGCAGCGTTGTGGCAGGGAAGGGGTCGGATACGCAGTATTTT. This gives the protein CSVVAGKGSDTQYF.